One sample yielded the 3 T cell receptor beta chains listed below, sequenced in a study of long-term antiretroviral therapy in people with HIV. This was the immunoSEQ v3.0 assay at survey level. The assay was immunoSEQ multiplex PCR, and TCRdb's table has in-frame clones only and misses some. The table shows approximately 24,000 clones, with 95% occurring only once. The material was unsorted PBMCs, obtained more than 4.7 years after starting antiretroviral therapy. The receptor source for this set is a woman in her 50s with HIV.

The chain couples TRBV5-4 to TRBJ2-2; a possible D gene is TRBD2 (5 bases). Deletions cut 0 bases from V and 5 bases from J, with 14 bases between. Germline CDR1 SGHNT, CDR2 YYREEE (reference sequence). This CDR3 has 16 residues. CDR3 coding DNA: TGTGCCAGCAGCTTGGTTCTTACGGGGTATACCGGGGAGCTGTTTTTT. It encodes CASSLVLTGYTGELFF.

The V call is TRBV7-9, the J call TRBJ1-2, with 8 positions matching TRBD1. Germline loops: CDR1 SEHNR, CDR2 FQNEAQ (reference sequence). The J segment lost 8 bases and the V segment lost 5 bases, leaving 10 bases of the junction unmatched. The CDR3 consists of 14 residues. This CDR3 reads CASSLAQGAGGYTF. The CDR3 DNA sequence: TGTGCCAGCAGCCTGGCTCAGGGGGCGGGAGGCTACACCTTC.

CDR3 region: CASSLRVSTGGEQYF. The CDR3 region has the DNA TGTGCCAGCAGTTTACGGGTCTCCACCGGGGGCGAGCAGTACTTC. The chain has TRBV27 and TRBJ2-7; D is perhaps TRBD2 (6 bases). Trimming cost V 2 bases and J 6 bases, with 17 bases left between them. The CDR3 spans 15 residues. The germline V gene has CDR1 MNHEY and CDR2 SMNVEV (reference sequence).